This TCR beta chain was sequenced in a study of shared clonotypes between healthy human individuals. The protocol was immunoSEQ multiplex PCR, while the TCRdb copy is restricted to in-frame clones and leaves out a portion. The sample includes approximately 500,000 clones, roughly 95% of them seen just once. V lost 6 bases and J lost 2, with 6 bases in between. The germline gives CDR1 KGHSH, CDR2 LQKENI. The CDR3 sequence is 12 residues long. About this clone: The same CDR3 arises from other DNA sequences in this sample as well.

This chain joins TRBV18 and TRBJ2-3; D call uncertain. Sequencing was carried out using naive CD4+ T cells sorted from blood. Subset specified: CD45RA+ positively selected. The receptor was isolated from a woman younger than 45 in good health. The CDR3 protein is CASSGYTDTQYF. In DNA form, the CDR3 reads TGTGCCAGCTCGGGATACACAGATACGCAGTATTTT.